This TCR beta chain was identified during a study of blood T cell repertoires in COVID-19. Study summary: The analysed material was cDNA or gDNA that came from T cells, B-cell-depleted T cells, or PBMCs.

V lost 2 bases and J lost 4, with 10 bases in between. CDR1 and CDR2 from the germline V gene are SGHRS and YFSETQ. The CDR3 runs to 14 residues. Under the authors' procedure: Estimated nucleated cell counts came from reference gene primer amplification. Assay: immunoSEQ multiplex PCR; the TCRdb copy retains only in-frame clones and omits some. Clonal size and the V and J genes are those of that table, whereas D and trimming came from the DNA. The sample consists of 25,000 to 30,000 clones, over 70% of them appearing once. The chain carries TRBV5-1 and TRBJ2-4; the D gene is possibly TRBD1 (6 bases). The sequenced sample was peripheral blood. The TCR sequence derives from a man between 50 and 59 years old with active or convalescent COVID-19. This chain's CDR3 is CASSLQGLKNIQYF. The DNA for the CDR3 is TGCGCCAGCAGCTTACAGGGCTTAAAAAACATTCAGTACTTC.